This paragraph covers one TCR beta chain sequence. Trimming left V 4 bases short and J 0 bases short, with 10 bases between. The CDR3 loop spans 15 amino acids. The germline V gene encodes CDR1 SGHKS and CDR2 YYEKEE (reference sequence). This record belongs to a study of blood T cell repertoires in COVID-19. Study information: Nucleic acid was either cDNA or gDNA, and it came from T cells, B-cell-depleted T cells, or PBMCs.

TCRdb's table, derived via immunoSEQ multiplex PCR, lists solely in-frame clones and lacks some. The sample lists around 280,000 clones; just under 85% were seen once. The sequence derives from a woman in her forties or fifties with active or convalescent COVID-19. V gene TRBV5-5 combines with J gene TRBJ1-4, with D perhaps matching TRBD1 (5 bases). Sequencing input: peripheral blood. CDR3 region: CASSPAGTTNEKLFF. As DNA, the CDR3 is TGTGCCAGCAGCCCTGCAGGGACAACTAATGAAAAACTGTTTTTT.